This T cell receptor beta chain was recovered during a study of cytomegalovirus exposure and HLA in healthy donors. Overall study context: About 200 million T cells yielded more than 90 million unique TCR beta sequences, as an earlier analysis found. Findings of the study overall: HLA alleles were associated with 18,000 or so TCR beta sequences in a later analysis at 0.05 false discovery rate.

Amplification used 60 Vbeta primers and 13 Jbeta primers. This table comes from immunoSEQ multiplex PCR, and its TCRdb copy is limited to in-frame clones, with some not included. Among approximately 190,000 clones listed, roughly an eighth were seen once. This clone appeared a few times. Its antigen is not known. V was clipped by 4 bases and J by 2 bases, with 14 bases between them. The CDR3 totals 16 residues. Per the germline V gene, CDR1 is KGHSH and CDR2 is LQKENI. The source material was PBMCs. This clonotype originated in a man aged 45-65 years in good health and CMV-seropositive. The chain combines TRBV18 with TRBJ1-4, with no clear D. CDR3: CASSQNPATTNEKLFF. CDR3 sequence (DNA): TGTGCCAGCTCACAAAACCCAGCGACCACTAATGAAAAACTGTTTTTT.